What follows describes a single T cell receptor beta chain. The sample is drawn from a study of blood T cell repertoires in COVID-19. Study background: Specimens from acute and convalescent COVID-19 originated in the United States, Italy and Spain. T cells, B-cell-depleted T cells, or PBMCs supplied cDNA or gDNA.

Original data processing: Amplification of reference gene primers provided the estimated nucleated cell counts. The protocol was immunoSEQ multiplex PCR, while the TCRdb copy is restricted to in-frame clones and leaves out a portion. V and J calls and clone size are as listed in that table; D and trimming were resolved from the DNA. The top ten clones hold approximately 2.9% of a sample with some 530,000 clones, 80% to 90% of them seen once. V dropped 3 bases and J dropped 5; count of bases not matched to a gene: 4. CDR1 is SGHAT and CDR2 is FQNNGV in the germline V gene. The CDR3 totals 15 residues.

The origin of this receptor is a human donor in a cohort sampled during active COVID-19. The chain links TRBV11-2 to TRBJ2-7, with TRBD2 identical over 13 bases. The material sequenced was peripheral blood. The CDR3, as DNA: TGTGCCAGCAGCTTCGGACTAGCGGGAGTTAACGAGCAGTACTTC. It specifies CASSFGLAGVNEQYF. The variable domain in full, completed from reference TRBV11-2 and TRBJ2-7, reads EAGVAQSPRYKIIEKRQSVAFWCNPISGHATLYWYQQILGQGPKLLIQFQNNGVVDDSQLPKDRFSAERLKGVDSTLKIQPAKLEDSAVYLCASSFGLAGVNEQYFGPGTRLTVT.